The entry below gives a single T cell receptor beta chain sequence along with its context. The antigen is unknown. Looked up from germline, CDR1 is SGHTA and CDR2 is FQGNSA. The CDR3 is 15 amino acids. V lost 6 bases, J lost 4 bases, and 8 bases stayed unmatched. This sample stems from a study of cytomegalovirus exposure and HLA in healthy donors. Findings and limits, study-wide: Associated with HLA alleles at 0.05 false discovery rate in a later analysis were over 15,000 TCR beta sequences.

Use of 60 Vbeta and 13 Jbeta primers characterized the PCR. Measured with immunoSEQ multiplex PCR; TCRdb has only the in-frame clones, and not every one. The data contain 150,000 to 200,000 clones, roughly four fifths of them singletons. Specimen: PBMCs. J is TRBJ2-2 and V is TRBV7-2; the match to TRBD1 covers 7 bases. This sequence was found in a male donor in good health and CMV-seropositive. CDR3 DNA sequence: TGTGCCAGCAGGGACAGGATGAAGTTCACCGGGGAGCTGTTTTTT. This gives the protein CASRDRMKFTGELFF.